The clone carrying this TCR beta chain was detected ten times or more. As yet, its antigen is unknown. Not enrolled were patients with uncontrolled infection, other autoimmune disease, pregnancy or lactation. Amplification targeted TCR beta CDR3 regions from RNA transcripts. HTBI primers were employed in a first-round RT-PCR of the TCR CDR3. TCRdb itself ran the multiplex PCR reads through MiXCR, one entry per CDR3 protein. The sample yields 540,000 or so distinct CDR3 sequences, about half seen once. This sample was included in a study of T cells in Graves' hyperthyroidism and ophthalmopathy. Findings of the study overall: The model anticipated ophthalmopathy a median around six months pre-onset.

The V end lost 4 bases, the J end lost 1 base, and 10 bases lay between the germline ends. This CDR3 region has 14 residues. Germline CDR1 and CDR2: SNHLY and FYNNEI. This sequence joins TRBV2 and TRBJ1-1; D possibly corresponds to TRBD1 (5 bases). Specimen: peripheral blood or thyroid tissue (not recorded which). The receptor was derived from an adult woman with Graves' disease, either hyperthyroidism or ophthalmopathy (not recorded which). CDR3 nucleotides: TGTGCCAGCAGTGTGGGACTACCGAACACTGAAGCTTTCTTT. It codes for CASSVGLPNTEAFF.